These T cell receptor beta chains were read from a single sample in a study of T cell changes during pregnancy in multiple sclerosis. The method was immunoSEQ multiplex PCR; TCRdb's version includes in-frame clones alone and lacks a portion of them. The sample gives 35,000 to 50,000 clones, 88% of which show up once; more than 0.95% is in the top ten. Sequences were derived from CD4+ T cells from peripheral blood mononuclear cells, sampled in the second trimester of pregnancy. The source of these receptors is a female donor with multiple sclerosis, enrolled in a pregnancy study. The CDR3 runs from the conserved cysteine through the conserved F or W. The order of the fields is D gene, clone size, J gene, V gene, CDR3 DNA, CDR3 protein. The D gene is left open where the match is weak. Where a row states a size, it is once, few, many or the class of an expanded clone; other rows omit it.

>NA|NA|TRBJ2-5|TRBV11-3
TGTGCCAGCAGCTTAGGGGGGCCGGATCAGCCTTTGAAAGAGACCCAGTACTTC
CASSLGGPDQPLKETQYF
>NA|once|TRBJ2-1|TRBV27
TGTGCCAGCAGGCTCTCGATAGCGCCTTCAGAGCAGTTCTTC
CASRLSIAPSEQFF
>TRBD2|NA|TRBJ2-1|TRBV29-1
TGCAGCGTTGAGCGGGAGGGCCGCCATGAGCAGTTCTTC
CSVEREGRHEQFF
>NA|NA|TRBJ2-1|TRBV19
TGTGCCAGTAGTCCGACAGGCCTCAATGAGCAGTTCTTC
CASSPTGLNEQFF
>NA|NA|TRBJ2-7|TRBV30
TGTGCCTGGAGCCCCAGCTCCTACGAGCAGTACTTC
CAWSPSSYEQYF
>NA|NA|TRBJ1-1|TRBV5-4
TGTGCCAGCAGCAGCCGGGGAGGTCAGCGCAACATGGAAGCTTTCTTT
CASSSRGGQRNMEAFF
>NA|NA|TRBJ1-3|TRBV5-6
TGTGCCAGCAGCTACGGTACGGGAAACACCATATATTTT
CASSYGTGNTIYF
>TRBD1|NA|TRBJ1-1|TRBV5-1
TGCGCCAGCAGCCTACAGGGGGGCACTGAAGCTTTCTTT
CASSLQGGTEAFF
>TRBD2|once|TRBJ2-4|TRBV11-1
TGTGCCAGCAGCGACTCGGAGACAGCGGGGACCAAAAACATTCAGTACTTC
CASSDSETAGTKNIQYF
>TRBD1|NA|TRBJ1-2|TRBV7-6
TGTGCCAGCAGTTCTAACAGGGGATTTCGAGATGGCTACACCTTC
CASSSNRGFRDGYTF
>NA|NA|TRBJ2-5|TRBV5-6
TGTGCCAGCAGCTTGGTCCCTAGGGGGCGTCGGGAGCAGTACTTC
CASSLVPRGRREQYF
>NA|few|TRBJ2-7|TRBV19
TGTGCCAGTAGTACCCTCGGGGGACCGAAGTACTTC
CASSTLGGPKYF
>NA|NA|TRBJ2-7|TRBV7-6
TGTGCCAGCAGCTTAGAGGCAGGAGCAGGGTACCCATACGAGCAGTACTTC
CASSLEAGAGYPYEQYF
>TRBD2|NA|TRBJ2-2|TRBV6-1
TGTGCCAGCAGTGAGATGGCGGGGGGCTTCGGGGAGCTGTTTTTT
CASSEMAGGFGELFF
>NA|once|TRBJ2-2|TRBV7-2
TGTGCCAGCAGCTTAGCGATTTGGGGGAGGACCGGGGAGCTGTTTTTT
CASSLAIWGRTGELFF
>NA|once|TRBJ2-2|TRBV15
TGTGCCACCAGCAGAGGGAGGAACACCGGGGAGCTGTTTTTT
CATSRGRNTGELFF
>NA|NA|TRBJ2-1|TRBV4-2
TGTGCCAGCAGCCAACTAGGAAATGAGCAGTTCTTC
CASSQLGNEQFF
>TRBD2|NA|TRBJ2-3|TRBV28
TGTGCCAGCAGTCGAAACCCTCGGCGGGGAACGGGGGGGATCTACACAGATACGCAGTATTTT
CASSRNPRRGTGGIYTDTQYF
>TRBD1|NA|TRBJ1-4|TRBV18
TGTGCCAGCTCACCACGGGACAGAATTGCAACTAATGAAAAACTGTTTTTT
CASSPRDRIATNEKLFF
>TRBD2|NA|TRBJ2-1|TRBV11-3
TGTGCCAGCAGGTCCGGGCGGGAGAGCAATGAGCAGTTCTTC
CASRSGRESNEQFF
>NA|NA|TRBJ2-2|TRBV11-3
TGTGCCAGCAGCCAGGGAGGCCTGAACACCGGGGAGCTGTTTTTT
CASSQGGLNTGELFF
>TRBD2|once|TRBJ2-1|TRBV6-1
TGTGCCAGCAGTGAAAACGGACTAGCGGTCTACAATGAGCAGTTCTTC
CASSENGLAVYNEQFF
>NA|NA|TRBJ1-5|TRBV5-8
TGTGCCAGCAGCTTTGCGTCGACAGCGAATCAGCCCCAGCATTTT
CASSFASTANQPQHF
>NA|NA|TRBJ1-2|TRBV14
TGTGCCAGCAGCCAAGAAGAGGGACTCTATGGCTACACCTTC
CASSQEEGLYGYTF
>NA|NA|TRBJ1-3|TRBV27
TGTGCCAGCAGTTCCTACTCTGGAAACACCATATATTTT
CASSSYSGNTIYF
>TRBD2|NA|TRBJ2-2|TRBV5-1
TGCGCCAGCAGCTTGCTGACTAGCGGGAGGGCCAGTACCGGGGAGCTGTTTTTT
CASSLLTSGRASTGELFF
>TRBD2|NA|TRBJ2-7|TRBV5-1
TGCGCCAGCAGCAGGGCCCTAGCGGGAAGAGGCGAGCAGTACTTC
CASSRALAGRGEQYF
>NA|NA|TRBJ2-4|TRBV7-8
TGTGCCAGCAGCTTAGAAAATACGGGGGTATGGGACATTCAGTACTTC
CASSLENTGVWDIQYF
>TRBD1|NA|TRBJ2-7|TRBV27
TGTGCCAGCAGTTTGTTGACAGGGTTCGTGTCGGGCGAGCAGTACTTC
CASSLLTGFVSGEQYF
>TRBD2|NA|TRBJ2-7|TRBV7-8
TGTGCCAGCAGCTTAACCCCGGGGGGTAAATACGAGCAGTACTTC
CASSLTPGGKYEQYF
>NA|NA|TRBJ2-6|TRBV15
TGTGCCACCAGCAGAGATCCAGGGAGGAACTCTGGGGCCAACGTCCTGACTTTC
CATSRDPGRNSGANVLTF
>NA|once|TRBJ2-2|TRBV5-1
TGCGCCAGCAGCTTGACCGCCGCGGAGGCCGGGGAGCTGTTTTTT
CASSLTAAEAGELFF
>NA|NA|TRBJ1-3|TRBV28
TGTGCCAGCAGCGAAACAGGATACTCTGGAAACACCATATATTTT
CASSETGYSGNTIYF
>TRBD2|NA|TRBJ2-7|TRBV7-2
TGTGCCAGCAGCCATAGGACTAGCGGGAGGAGGTACGAGCAGTACTTC
CASSHRTSGRRYEQYF
>NA|NA|TRBJ1-1|TRBV28
TGTGCCAGCAGTTCCCCGGGGACTGTGAACACTGAAGCTTTCTTT
CASSSPGTVNTEAFF
>TRBD2|NA|TRBJ2-1|TRBV11-2
TGTGCCAGCAGCCTTTCCGGGACTAGCTATCGTAATGAGCAGTTCTTC
CASSLSGTSYRNEQFF
>NA|NA|TRBJ2-1|TRBV4-2
TGTGCCAGCAGCATACGAGATGTATCTCAGGGTTATGAGCAGTTCTTC
CASSIRDVSQGYEQFF
>NA|NA|TRBJ2-3|TRBV9
TGTGCCAGCAGCGCCCGACTAGTGGCTTCAGATACGCAGTATTTT
CASSARLVASDTQYF
>NA|NA|TRBJ2-5|TRBV14
TGTGCCAGCAGCCAAGAACTACAAGAGACCCAGTACTTC
CASSQELQETQYF
>TRBD1|NA|TRBJ2-2|TRBV9
TGTGCCAGCAGCCCTCAGGGGGTAGCCTCCGGGGAGCTGTTTTTT
CASSPQGVASGELFF
>TRBD1|NA|TRBJ1-2|TRBV6-6
TGTGCCAGCAGTTACGGGACAGCGGACTATGGCTACACCTTC
CASSYGTADYGYTF
>NA|NA|TRBJ2-3|TRBV7-6
TGTGCCAGCAGCTCAGCACTGACAGATACGCAGTATTTT
CASSSALTDTQYF
>TRBD1|few|TRBJ1-2|TRBV29-1
TGCAGCGCCGGGGACAGGGGATGGAATGGCTACACCTTC
CSAGDRGWNGYTF
>NA|NA|TRBJ2-3|TRBV7-8
TGTGCCAGCGCATGGGGGGATCTCCACTCCGCAGATACGCAGTATTTT
CASAWGDLHSADTQYF
>TRBD2|NA|TRBJ2-2|TRBV7-2
TGTGCCAGCAGCCTCGATCCGGGACTAGCGAATTACACCGGGGAGCTGTTTTTT
CASSLDPGLANYTGELFF